The rows below give T cell receptor beta chains drawn from one sample of a study of blood T cell repertoires in COVID-19. Data came from immunoSEQ multiplex PCR; TCRdb stores just in-frame clones and leaves some out. Seen here are around 200,000 clones, around 85% observed once, and the top ten hold approximately 12%. The sequencing sample was made of peripheral blood. The receptors originated from a man aged 50 to 59 who had recovered from COVID-19. Each CDR3 is given with its conserved first and last residue. Fields, in order: J gene, CDR3 length, V gene, clone size, D gene, CDR3 protein, CDR3 DNA. The D gene is left open where the match is weak. A clone size is listed for some rows: how often the clone was seen (once, few, many), or a class if it is expanded.

>TRBJ2-3|13|TRBV29-1|-|TRBD1
CSVIWTGVDTQYF
TGCAGCGTTATCTGGACAGGGGTCGATACGCAGTATTTT
>TRBJ2-6|15|TRBV3-1/TRBV3-2|-|-
CASSQGSSGANVLTF
TGTGCCAGCAGCCAAGGTAGCTCTGGGGCCAACGTCCTGACTTTC
>TRBJ2-7|18|TRBV6-1|once|-
CASSEAAYLGGGVPEQYF
TGTGCCAGCAGTGAAGCGGCCTACCTCGGAGGGGGCGTCCCCGAGCAGTACTTC
>TRBJ2-3|14|TRBV30|-|TRBD2
CAWSLAASTDTQYF
TGTGCCTGGAGTCTAGCGGCAAGCACAGATACGCAGTATTTT
>TRBJ1-4|15|TRBV5-1|-|TRBD1
CASSLEGGGGEKLFF
TGCGCCAGCAGCTTAGAAGGGGGCGGAGGGGAAAAACTGTTTTTT
>TRBJ2-1|20|TRBV5-5|-|TRBD2
CASSPLVLVAGGSSYNEQFF
TGTGCCAGCAGCCCCCTGGTTTTAGTAGCGGGAGGGAGCTCCTACAATGAGCAGTTCTTC
>TRBJ1-1|13|TRBV19|-|TRBD1
CASNQGGATEAFF
TGTGCCAGTAACCAAGGGGGCGCGACTGAAGCTTTCTTT
>TRBJ2-7|14|TRBV6-1|-|-
CASSEVTVSYEQYF
TGTGCCAGCAGTGAAGTGACAGTCTCCTACGAGCAGTACTTC
>TRBJ2-7|14|TRBV28|few|-
CASRSLHRSTEQYF
TGTGCCAGCAGATCCCTCCACCGGAGTACCGAGCAGTACTTC
>TRBJ2-1|17|TRBV24-1|-|TRBD2
CATSDSGRLAGPREQFF
TGTGCCACCAGTGATTCGGGGCGACTAGCGGGCCCTCGGGAGCAGTTCTTC
>TRBJ1-6|15|TRBV18|-|-
CASSPEVGGDSPLHF
TGTGCCAGCTCACCCGAAGTGGGCGGGGATTCACCCCTCCACTTT
>TRBJ2-7|15|TRBV10-3|-|-
CAISDWSGLTYEQYF
TGTGCCATCAGTGATTGGTCAGGGCTTACCTACGAGCAGTACTTC
>TRBJ1-2|16|TRBV21-1|-|-
CASSNNSGHRLGGYTF
TGTGCCAGCAGCAATAACTCGGGACACCGGTTAGGAGGCTACACCTTC
>TRBJ1-6|12|TRBV18|-|-
CASSPRGATLHF
TGTGCCAGCTCACCACGTGGGGCGACACTCCACTTT
>TRBJ2-3|13|TRBV25-1|-|TRBD2
CASNLAGTDTQYF
TGTGCCAGCAACTTAGCGGGTACAGATACGCAGTATTTT
>TRBJ1-5|12|TRBV10-3|-|-
CAISVGDQPQHF
TGTGCCATCAGTGTGGGAGATCAGCCCCAGCATTTT
>TRBJ1-5|13|TRBV29-1|-|-
CSVGSRANQPQHF
TGCAGCGTTGGATCCAGGGCGAATCAGCCCCAGCATTTT
>TRBJ1-4|15|TRBV7-2|once|-
CASSLAAQGNEKLFF
TGTGCCAGCAGCTTAGCGGCCCAGGGGAATGAAAAACTGTTTTTT
>TRBJ1-1|17|TRBV5-3|few|TRBD1
CARSFLFDRGQDTEAFF
TGTGCCAGAAGCTTCCTATTTGACAGGGGGCAAGACACTGAAGCTTTCTTT
>TRBJ1-1|16|TRBV19|few|-
CASSIDSRGQWGEAFF
TGTGCCAGTAGTATAGACTCCCGAGGACAGTGGGGTGAAGCTTTCTTT
>TRBJ2-2|16|TRBV7-3|-|-
CASSPLTGVNTGELFF
TGTGCCAGCAGCCCTCTCACGGGAGTTAACACCGGGGAGCTGTTTTTT
>TRBJ1-2|17|TRBV5-1|-|-
CASSLGGDGGYNYGYTF
TGCGCCAGCAGCTTAGGGGGTGACGGAGGATATAACTATGGCTACACCTTC
>TRBJ1-4|16|TRBV24-1|-|TRBD1
CATSDFTGTENEKLFF
TGTGCCACCAGTGATTTCACCGGGACAGAAAATGAAAAACTGTTTTTT
>TRBJ1-5|14|TRBV27|-|-
CASSFGGSNQPQHF
TGTGCCAGCAGTTTCGGAGGGAGCAATCAGCCCCAGCATTTT
>TRBJ2-7|15|TRBV19|few|-
CASSIPGGRVPEQYF
TGTGCCAGTAGTATCCCGGGTGGCCGGGTTCCCGAGCAGTACTTC
>TRBJ2-3|12|TRBV12-3/TRBV12-4|-|-
CASSRDTDTQYF
TGTGCCAGCAGCCGGGACACAGATACGCAGTATTTT
>TRBJ2-2|15|TRBV29-1|-|TRBD2
CSALAGVANTGELFF
TGCAGCGCCCTAGCGGGAGTCGCGAACACCGGGGAGCTGTTTTTT
>TRBJ2-7|13|TRBV15|-|TRBD1
CATSSRDRGQQYF
TGTGCCACCAGCAGTAGGGACAGGGGGCAGCAGTACTTC
>TRBJ1-1|13|TRBV7-9|-|-
CASSSFMNTEAFF
TGTGCCAGCAGCTCCTTTATGAACACTGAAGCTTTCTTT
>TRBJ2-7|13|TRBV23-1|-|-
CASSQGQYDEQYF
TGCGCCAGCAGCCAAGGACAGTATGACGAGCAGTACTTC
>TRBJ2-3|15|TRBV21-1|-|-
CASSKASGSTDTQYF
TGTGCCAGCAGCAAAGCATCAGGGAGCACAGATACGCAGTATTTT
>TRBJ1-1|14|TRBV18|-|-
CASSPGTPNTEAFF
TGTGCCAGCTCACCGGGCACCCCGAACACTGAAGCTTTCTTT